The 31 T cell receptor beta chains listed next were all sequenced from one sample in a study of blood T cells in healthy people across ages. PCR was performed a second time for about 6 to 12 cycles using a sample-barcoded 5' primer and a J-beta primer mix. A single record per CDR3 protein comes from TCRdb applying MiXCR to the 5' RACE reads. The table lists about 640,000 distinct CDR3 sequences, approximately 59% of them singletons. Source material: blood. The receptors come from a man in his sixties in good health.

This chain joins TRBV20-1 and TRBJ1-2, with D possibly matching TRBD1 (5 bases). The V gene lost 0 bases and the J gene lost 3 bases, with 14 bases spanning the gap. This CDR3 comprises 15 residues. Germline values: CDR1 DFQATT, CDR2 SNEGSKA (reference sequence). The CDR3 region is CSARDERGGYYGYTF. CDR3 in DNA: TGCAGTGCTAGAGATGAGCGGGGGGGGTACTATGGCTACACCTTC.

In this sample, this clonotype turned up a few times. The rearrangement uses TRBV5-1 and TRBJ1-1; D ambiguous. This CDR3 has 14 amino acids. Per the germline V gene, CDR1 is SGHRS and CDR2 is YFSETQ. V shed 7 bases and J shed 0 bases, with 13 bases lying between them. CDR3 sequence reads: CASGKSGLNTEAFF. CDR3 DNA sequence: TGCGCCAGCGGCAAATCCGGGTTGAACACTGAAGCTTTCTTT.

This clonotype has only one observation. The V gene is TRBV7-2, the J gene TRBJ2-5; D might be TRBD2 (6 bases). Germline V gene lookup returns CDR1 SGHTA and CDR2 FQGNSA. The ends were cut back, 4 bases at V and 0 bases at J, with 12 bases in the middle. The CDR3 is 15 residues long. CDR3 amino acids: CASSYQTGDQETQYF. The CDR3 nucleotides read TGTGCCAGCAGCTACCAAACGGGGGACCAAGAGACCCAGTACTTC.

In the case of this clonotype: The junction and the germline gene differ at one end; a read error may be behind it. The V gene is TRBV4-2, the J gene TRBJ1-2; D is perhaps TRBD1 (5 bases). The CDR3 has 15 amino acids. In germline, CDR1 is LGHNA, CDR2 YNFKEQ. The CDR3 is CVSSQDRGGPHGYTF. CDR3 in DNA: TGTGTCAGCAGCCAAGATCGCGGGGGTCCGCATGGCTACACCTTC.

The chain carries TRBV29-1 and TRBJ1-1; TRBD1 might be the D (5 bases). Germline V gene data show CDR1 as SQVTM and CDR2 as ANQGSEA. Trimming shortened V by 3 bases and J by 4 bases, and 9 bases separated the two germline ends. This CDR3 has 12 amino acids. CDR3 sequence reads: CSVDDSFTEAFF. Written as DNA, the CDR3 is TGCAGCGTTGACGACAGCTTCACTGAAGCTTTCTTT. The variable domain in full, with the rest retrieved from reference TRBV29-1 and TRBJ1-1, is SAVISQKPSRDICQRGTSLTIQCQVDSQVTMMFWYRQQPGQSLTLIATANQGSEATYESGFVIDKFPISRPNLTFSTLTVSNMSPEDSSIYLCSVDDSFTEAFFGQGTRLTVV.

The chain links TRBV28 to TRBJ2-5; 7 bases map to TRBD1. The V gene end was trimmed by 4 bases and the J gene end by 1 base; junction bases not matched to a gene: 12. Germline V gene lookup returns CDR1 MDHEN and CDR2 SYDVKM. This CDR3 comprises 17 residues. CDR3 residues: CASSSGGQVRGQETQYF. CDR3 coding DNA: TGTGCCAGCAGTTCCGGAGGACAGGTTAGGGGCCAAGAGACCCAGTACTTC.

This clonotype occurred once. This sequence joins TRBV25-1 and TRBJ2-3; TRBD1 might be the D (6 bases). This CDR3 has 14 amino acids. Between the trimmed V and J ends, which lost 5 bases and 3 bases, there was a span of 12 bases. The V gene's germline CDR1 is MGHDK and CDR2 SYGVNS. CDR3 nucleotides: TGTGCCAGCAGTTCAGGGGCAAGGACAGATACGCAGTATTTT. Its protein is CASSSGARTDTQYF.

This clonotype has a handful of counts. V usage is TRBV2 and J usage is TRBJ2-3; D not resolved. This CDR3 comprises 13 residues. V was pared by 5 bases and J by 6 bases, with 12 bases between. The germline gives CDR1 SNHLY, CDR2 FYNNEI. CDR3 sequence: CASSYSKRDTQYF. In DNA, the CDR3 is TGTGCCAGCAGTTATTCTAAAAGGGATACGCAGTATTTT.

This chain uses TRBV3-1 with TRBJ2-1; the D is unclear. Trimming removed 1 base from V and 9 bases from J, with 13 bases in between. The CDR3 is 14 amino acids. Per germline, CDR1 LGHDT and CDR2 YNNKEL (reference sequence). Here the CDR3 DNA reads TGTGCCAGCAGCCAAGGAACGGCTAGTTTTGAGCAGTTCTTC. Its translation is CASSQGTASFEQFF.

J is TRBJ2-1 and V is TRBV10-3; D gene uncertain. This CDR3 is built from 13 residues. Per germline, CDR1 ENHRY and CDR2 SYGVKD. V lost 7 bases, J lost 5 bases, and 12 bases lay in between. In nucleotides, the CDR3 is TGTGCCATCACTGCAGGTCCGGACAATGAGCAGTTCTTC. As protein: CAITAGPDNEQFF.

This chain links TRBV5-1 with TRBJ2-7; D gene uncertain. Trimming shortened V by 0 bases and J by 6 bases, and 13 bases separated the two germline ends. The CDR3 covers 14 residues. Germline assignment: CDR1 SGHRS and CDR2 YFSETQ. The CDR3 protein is CASSLGRSGGEQYF. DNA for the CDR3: TGCGCCAGCAGCTTGGGACGCTCGGGTGGCGAGCAGTACTTC.

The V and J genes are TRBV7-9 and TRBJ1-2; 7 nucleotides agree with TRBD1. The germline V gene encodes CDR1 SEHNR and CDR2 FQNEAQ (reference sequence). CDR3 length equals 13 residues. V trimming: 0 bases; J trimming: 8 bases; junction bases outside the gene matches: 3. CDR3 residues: CASSLATGSGYTF. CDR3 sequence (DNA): TGTGCCAGCAGCTTAGCGACAGGGAGCGGCTACACCTTC.

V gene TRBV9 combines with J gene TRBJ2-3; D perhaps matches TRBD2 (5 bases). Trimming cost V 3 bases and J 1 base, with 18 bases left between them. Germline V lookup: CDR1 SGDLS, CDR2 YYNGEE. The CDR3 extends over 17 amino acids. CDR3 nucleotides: TGTGCCAGCAGCGCTCGTGTCCGGGATGTCGGCACAGATACGCAGTATTTT. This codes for CASSARVRDVGTDTQYF.

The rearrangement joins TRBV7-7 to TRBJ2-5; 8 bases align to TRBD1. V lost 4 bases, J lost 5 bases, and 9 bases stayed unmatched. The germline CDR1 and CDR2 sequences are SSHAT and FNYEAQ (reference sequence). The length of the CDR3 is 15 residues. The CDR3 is CASSSAGGIAETQYF. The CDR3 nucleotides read TGTGCCAGCAGCTCTGCAGGGGGCATAGCGGAGACCCAGTACTTC. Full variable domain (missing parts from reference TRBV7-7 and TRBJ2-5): GAGVSQSPRYKVTKRGQDVTLRCDPISSHATLYWYQQALGQGPEFLTYFNYEAQPDKSGLPSDRFSAERPEGSISTLTIQRTEQRDSAMYRCASSSAGGIAETQYFGPGTRLLVL.

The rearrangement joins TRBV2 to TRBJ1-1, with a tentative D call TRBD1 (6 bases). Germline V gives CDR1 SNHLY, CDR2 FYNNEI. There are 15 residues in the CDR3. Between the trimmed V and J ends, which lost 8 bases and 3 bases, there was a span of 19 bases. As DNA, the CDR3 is TGTGCCAGCGGCGGGGGGGCGCTCATGGACACTGAAGCTTTCTTT. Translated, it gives CASGGGALMDTEAFF.

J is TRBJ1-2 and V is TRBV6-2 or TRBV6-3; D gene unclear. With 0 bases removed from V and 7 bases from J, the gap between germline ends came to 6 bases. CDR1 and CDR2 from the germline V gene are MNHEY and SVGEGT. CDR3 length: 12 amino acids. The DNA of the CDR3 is TGTGCCAGCAGTTACTCTCTGGCTGGCTACACCTTC. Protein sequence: CASSYSLAGYTF.

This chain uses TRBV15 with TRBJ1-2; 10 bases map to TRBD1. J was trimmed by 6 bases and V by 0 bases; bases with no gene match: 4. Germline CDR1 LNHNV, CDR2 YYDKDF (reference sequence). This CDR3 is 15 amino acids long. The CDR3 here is CATSRERQGADGYTF. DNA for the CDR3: TGTGCCACCAGCAGAGAAAGACAGGGGGCGGATGGCTACACCTTC.

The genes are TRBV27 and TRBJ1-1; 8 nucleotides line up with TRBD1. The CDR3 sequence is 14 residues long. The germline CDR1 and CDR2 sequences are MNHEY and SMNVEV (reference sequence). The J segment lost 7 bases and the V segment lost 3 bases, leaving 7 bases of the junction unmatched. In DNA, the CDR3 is TGTGCCAGCAGTTTCGGCCAGGGGGCAGGTGAAGCTTTCTTT. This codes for CASSFGQGAGEAFF.

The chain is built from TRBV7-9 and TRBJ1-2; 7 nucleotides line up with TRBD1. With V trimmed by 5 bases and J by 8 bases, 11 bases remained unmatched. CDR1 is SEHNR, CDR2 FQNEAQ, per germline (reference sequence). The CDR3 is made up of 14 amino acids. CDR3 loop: CASSQGEGSGGYTF. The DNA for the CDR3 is TGTGCCAGCAGCCAGGGGGAGGGGTCCGGCGGCTACACCTTC.

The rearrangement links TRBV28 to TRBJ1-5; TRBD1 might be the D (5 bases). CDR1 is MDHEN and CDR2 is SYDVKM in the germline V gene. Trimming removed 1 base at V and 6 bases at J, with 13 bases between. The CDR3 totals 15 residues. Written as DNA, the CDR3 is TGTGCCAGCAGTTTATTTGTCCAGGGAGGTCAGCCCCAGCATTTT. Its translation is CASSLFVQGGQPQHF.

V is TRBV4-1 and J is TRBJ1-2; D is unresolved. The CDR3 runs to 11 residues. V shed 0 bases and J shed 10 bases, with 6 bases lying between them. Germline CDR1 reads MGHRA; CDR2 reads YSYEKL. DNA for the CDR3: TGCGCCAGCAGCCAAGATCGAAACTACACCTTC. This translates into CASSQDRNYTF.

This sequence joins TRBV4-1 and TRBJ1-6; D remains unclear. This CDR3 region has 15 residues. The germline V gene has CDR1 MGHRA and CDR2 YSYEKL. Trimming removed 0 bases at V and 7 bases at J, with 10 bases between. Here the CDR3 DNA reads TGCGCCAGCAGCCAAGAAAATGGATGGAATTCACCCCTCCACTTT. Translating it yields CASSQENGWNSPLHF.

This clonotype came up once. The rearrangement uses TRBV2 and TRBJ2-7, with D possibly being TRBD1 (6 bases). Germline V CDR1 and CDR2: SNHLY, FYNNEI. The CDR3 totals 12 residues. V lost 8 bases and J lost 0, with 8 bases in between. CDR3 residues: CASADSSYEQYF. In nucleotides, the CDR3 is TGTGCCAGCGCGGACAGCTCCTACGAGCAGTACTTC.

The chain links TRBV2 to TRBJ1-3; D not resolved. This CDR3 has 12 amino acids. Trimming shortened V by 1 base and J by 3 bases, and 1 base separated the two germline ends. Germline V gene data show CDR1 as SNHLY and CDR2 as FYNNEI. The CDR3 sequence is CASSEDGNTIYF. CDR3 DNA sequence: TGTGCCAGCAGTGAAGATGGAAACACCATATATTTT.

The CDR3, as DNA: TGTGCCAGCAGGCCCGCCGGGACAGGGAACACTGAAGCTTTCTTT. It yields the protein CASRPAGTGNTEAFF. The chain couples TRBV7-9 to TRBJ1-1; 8 bases are a match to TRBD1. Germline V lookup: CDR1 SEHNR, CDR2 FQNEAQ (reference sequence). The CDR3 has 15 residues. The V gene end was trimmed by 6 bases and the J gene end by 1 base; junction bases not matched to a gene: 7.

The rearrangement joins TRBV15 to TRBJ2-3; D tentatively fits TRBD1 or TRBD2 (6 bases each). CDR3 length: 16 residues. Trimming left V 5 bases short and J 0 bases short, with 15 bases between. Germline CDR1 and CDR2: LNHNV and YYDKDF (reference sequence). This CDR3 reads CATSSPRGVSTDTQYF. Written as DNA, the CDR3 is TGTGCCACCAGCTCCCCAAGGGGGGTTAGCACAGATACGCAGTATTTT.

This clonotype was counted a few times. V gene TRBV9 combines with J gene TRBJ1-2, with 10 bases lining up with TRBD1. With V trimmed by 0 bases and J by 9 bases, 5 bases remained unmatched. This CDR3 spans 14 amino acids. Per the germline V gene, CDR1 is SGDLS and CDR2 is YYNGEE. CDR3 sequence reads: CASSVGDRGTSYTF. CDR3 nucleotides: TGTGCCAGCAGCGTAGGGGACAGGGGAACGAGCTACACCTTC.

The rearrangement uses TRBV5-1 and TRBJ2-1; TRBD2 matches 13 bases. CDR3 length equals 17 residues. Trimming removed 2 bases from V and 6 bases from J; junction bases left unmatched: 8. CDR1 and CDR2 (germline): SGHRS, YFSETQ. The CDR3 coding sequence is TGCGCCAGCAGCTTTGGCCTGACTAGCGGGGGGTTCAATGAGCAGTTCTTC. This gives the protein CASSFGLTSGGFNEQFF.

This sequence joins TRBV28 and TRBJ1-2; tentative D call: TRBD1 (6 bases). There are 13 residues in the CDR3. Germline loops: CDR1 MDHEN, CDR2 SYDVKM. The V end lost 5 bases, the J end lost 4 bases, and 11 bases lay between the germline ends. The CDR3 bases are TGTGCCAGCAGTCCTCCGGGGGCCTATGGCTACACCTTC. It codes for CASSPPGAYGYTF.

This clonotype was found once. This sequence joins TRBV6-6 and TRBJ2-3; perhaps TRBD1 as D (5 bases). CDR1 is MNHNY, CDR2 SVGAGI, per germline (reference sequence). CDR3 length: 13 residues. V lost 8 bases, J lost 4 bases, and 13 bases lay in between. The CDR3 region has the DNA TGTGCCAGCCGTCAGGGAATTGCAGATACGCAGTATTTT. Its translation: CASRQGIADTQYF.

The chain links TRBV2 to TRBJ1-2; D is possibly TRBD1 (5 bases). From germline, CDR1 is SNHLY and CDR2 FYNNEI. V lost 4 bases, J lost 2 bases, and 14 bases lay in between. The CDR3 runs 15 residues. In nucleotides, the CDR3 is TGTGCCAGCAGTGTGGGGACGGTCGGAAACTATGGCTACACCTTC. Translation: CASSVGTVGNYGYTF.